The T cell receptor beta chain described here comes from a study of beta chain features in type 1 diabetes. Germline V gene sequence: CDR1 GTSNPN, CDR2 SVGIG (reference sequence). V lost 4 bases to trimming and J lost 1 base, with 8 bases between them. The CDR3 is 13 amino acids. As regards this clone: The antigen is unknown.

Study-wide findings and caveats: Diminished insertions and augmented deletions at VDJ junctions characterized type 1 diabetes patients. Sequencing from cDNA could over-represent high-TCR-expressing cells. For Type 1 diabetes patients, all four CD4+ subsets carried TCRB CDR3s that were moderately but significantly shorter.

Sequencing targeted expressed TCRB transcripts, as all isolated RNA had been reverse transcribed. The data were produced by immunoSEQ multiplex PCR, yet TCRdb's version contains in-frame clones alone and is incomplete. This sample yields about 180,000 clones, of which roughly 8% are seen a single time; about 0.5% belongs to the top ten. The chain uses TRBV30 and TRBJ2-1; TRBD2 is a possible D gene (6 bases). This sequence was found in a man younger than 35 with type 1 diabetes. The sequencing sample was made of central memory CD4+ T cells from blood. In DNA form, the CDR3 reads TGTGCCTGGAAGCGGGTTTCCTACAATGAGCAGTTCTTC. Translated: CAWKRVSYNEQFF. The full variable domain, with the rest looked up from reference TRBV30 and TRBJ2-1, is SQTIHQWPATLVQPVGSPLSLECTVEGTSNPNLYWYRQAAGRGLQLLFYSVGIGQISSEVPQNLSASRPQDRQFILSSKKLLLSDSGFYLCAWKRVSYNEQFFGPGTRLTVL.